This TCR beta chain was identified in a study of response to subunit inactivated influenza vaccine. A single record per CDR3 protein comes from TCRdb applying MiXCR to the RT-PCR reads. The table lists hundreds of thousands of distinct CDR3 sequences, 13% to 15% of them singletons. Trimming shortened V by 1 base and J by 0 bases, and 12 bases separated the two germline ends. Germline CDR1 and CDR2: DFQATT and SNEGSKA (reference sequence). The CDR3 runs to 15 residues. The sequence was collected from a man aged 50-59 years who received an inactivated influenza vaccine. The V and J genes are TRBV20-1 and TRBJ1-1; D may be TRBD1 (5 bases). Source: PBMCs from blood, taken 14 to 15 days before vaccination. The DNA of the CDR3 is TGCAGTGCTAGAGGCGGGGACCCGATGAACACTGAAGCTTTCTTT. Translated: CSARGGDPMNTEAFF.